This TCR beta chain was sequenced during a study of control samples from healthy donors and cancer patients. Sequencing was performed with immunoSEQ multiplex PCR; in TCRdb, only in-frame clones are kept and a portion is missing. Here the sample spans 130,000 to 150,000 clones, more than 85% being singletons. Per the germline V gene, CDR1 is SGHVS and CDR2 is FQNEAQ. This CDR3 is 11 amino acids long. V was clipped by 4 bases and J by 8 bases, with 8 bases between them. This TCR came from a man aged 30 to 39 in good health. The chain has TRBV7-8 and TRBJ1-1; D is possibly TRBD1 (5 bases). Sequenced: blood. The CDR3 DNA reads TGTGCCAGCAGCTCCCGGGACGAAGCTTTCTTT. Protein: CASSSRDEAFF.